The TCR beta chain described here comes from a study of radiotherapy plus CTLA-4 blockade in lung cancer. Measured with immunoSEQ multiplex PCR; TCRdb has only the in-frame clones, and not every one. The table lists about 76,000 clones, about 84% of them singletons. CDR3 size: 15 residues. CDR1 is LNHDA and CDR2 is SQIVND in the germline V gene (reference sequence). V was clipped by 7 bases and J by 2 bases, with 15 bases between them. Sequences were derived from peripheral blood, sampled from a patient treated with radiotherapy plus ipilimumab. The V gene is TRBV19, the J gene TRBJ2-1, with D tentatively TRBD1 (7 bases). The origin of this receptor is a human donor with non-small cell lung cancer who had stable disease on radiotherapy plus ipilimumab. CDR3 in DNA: TGTGCCAGTAACCCCGACAGGGAGGCCTACAATGAGCAGTTCTTC. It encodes CASNPDREAYNEQFF.